The sequence of this T cell receptor (beta chain) was determined in a study of cytomegalovirus exposure and HLA in healthy donors (dated by TCRdb to 2015 to 2018). Regarding the research as a whole: The 550 to 750 repertoires of the first cohort and the 95 to 150 validation repertoires were produced on the same platform, according to a later analysis. The study was designed to test whether signatures of past pathogen exposure could be identified by cataloging public T cell receptors. In addition to the first cohort of around 670 subjects, a separate validation cohort of over 90 different subjects was used. To predict cytomegalovirus infection status, the study combined high-throughput TCR immunosequencing, statistical association of individual TCRs with disease status, and machine learning. General study outcomes and caveats: In both the original and validation cohorts, the classifier was reported to diagnose cytomegalovirus status with high specificity and sensitivity. A later analysis had no HLA typing for the validation cohort, so co-occurrence there was scored across all 120 repertoires. Across donors, most TCR sequences were observed very rarely, whereas some public TCRs were present in many individuals. A few of the identified cytomegalovirus-associated TCR beta chains were confirmed in vitro to be specific for cytomegalovirus antigens. According to the authors, the approach could potentially be generalized to other disease states and immunological phenotypes. The study gave a list of 150 to 200 TCR beta chains associated with cytomegalovirus. A later analysis found that TCRs clustered in the first cohort also tended to co-occur in the 120 validation repertoires, with 90% to 95% of cluster scores above 0.

As to this clone: Its antigen remains undetermined. Base qualities are not recorded, but no much larger clone differs from it by a single base.

The donors belonged to the validation cohort of around 120 subjects, which was separate from the approximately 700-subject first cohort. CDR1 and CDR2 are drawn from the germline V gene: SGHRS, YFSETQ. A distance of 11 bases separates the germline ends of V and J, which lose 0 bases and 4 bases respectively. Including cysteine and phenylalanine, the CDR3 has 15 amino acids. The read is trimmed to its CDR3 DNA, 45 bases read in frame from base 1. Receptor libraries were prepared by the immunoSEQ multiplex PCR assay. For the original study's pipeline: A statistical classification framework was built to diagnose cytomegalovirus status from the catalog of TCR beta chain sequences. TCRdb's version of the immuneACCESS table is confined to in-frame rearrangements and falls short of the full clone set. An unresolved V gene accounts for under half of the shortfall where checked; the remainder is of unknown origin. The V and J calls and clone size are taken from that table; D and trimming were inferred from the DNA. The table for this sample lists 150,000 to 200,000 clones; over 85% of them were counted only once. 4.2% of the sample comes from the top ten.

Sequences were obtained from PBMCs. The sequence is built from TRBV5-1 and TRBJ1-5; perhaps TRBD1 is the D gene, with 5 bases matching. The clonotype was recovered from a man aged 18 to 29 in good health and CMV-seropositive. The nucleotides are TGCGCCAGCAGCTTGGGTACAGGTTTTAATCAGCCCCAGCATTTT. Its translation is CASSLGTGFNQPQHF.